Presented here are 25 T cell receptor beta chains from one specimen sequenced in a study of graft-versus-host responses after intestinal transplantation (dated by TCRdb to the early 2020s). Receptor amplification or capture employed the immunoSEQ multiplex PCR assay. TCRdb holds this immuneACCESS table with in-frame rearrangements only. Some clones are missing; in checked studies, unresolved V genes explain under half, and the rest has no known cause. The sample contains 85,000 to 100,000 clones, 85% to 95% of them found a single time. Around 0.07% of the sample lies in the top ten. These receptors' antigens are unknown. The intended sense of this specimen's time point label: cells obtained before transplantation from donor or recipient. The sample was unstimulated CD8+ T cells sorted from spleen or lymph node cells, taken before transplant. These receptor sequences come from a human donor who was the organ donor for an intestinal transplant.

V gene TRBV19 combines with J gene TRBJ1-2, with D unclear. The CDR3 is made up of 12 amino acids. V shed 4 bases and J shed 6 bases, with 9 bases lying between them. The V gene's germline CDR1 is LNHDA and CDR2 SQIVND (reference sequence). CDR3 residues: CASSTSGDGYTF. Written as DNA, the CDR3 is TGTGCCAGTAGTACTTCCGGAGATGGCTACACCTTC.

The V and J genes are TRBV2 and TRBJ1-2, with 7 bases fitting TRBD1. The CDR3 covers 12 residues. Germline CDR1 and CDR2: SNHLY and FYNNEI. V lost 11 bases to trimming and J lost 3 bases; unmatched junction nucleotides: 6. CDR3 DNA sequence: TGTGCCGCAGGGGGTTTAGACTATGGCTACACCTTC. It codes for CAAGGLDYGYTF.

The chain joins TRBV27 to TRBJ1-6, with 8 bases aligning to TRBD1. CDR1 is MNHEY, CDR2 SMNVEV, per germline (reference sequence). The CDR3 covers 14 residues. Losses at the gene ends were 1 base for V and 8 bases for J; bases not matched to a gene: 1. The CDR3 nucleotides read TGTGCCAGCAGTTTATGGGACAGGCATTCACCCCTCCACTTT. It yields the protein CASSLWDRHSPLHF.

This chain uses TRBV5-1 with TRBJ2-1; 9 bases are shared with TRBD2. Germline V lookup: CDR1 SGHRS, CDR2 YFSETQ. The CDR3 spans 16 residues. Trimming at V came to 3 bases and at J to 9 bases, leaving 13 bases not matched to a gene. The CDR3 protein is CASSSIEVGAGGEQFF. The CDR3, as DNA: TGCGCCAGCAGCTCCATTGAGGTGGGAGCGGGAGGTGAGCAGTTCTTC.

The chain uses TRBV15 and TRBJ1-1; D call uncertain. The ends were cut back, 5 bases at V and 2 bases at J, with 9 bases in the middle. The CDR3 is 13 residues long. The germline gives CDR1 LNHNV, CDR2 YYDKDF (reference sequence). CDR3 amino acids: CATSGFYNTEAFF. Written as DNA, the CDR3 is TGTGCCACCAGCGGCTTTTACAACACTGAAGCTTTCTTT.

The rearrangement uses TRBV7-9 and TRBJ2-1; TRBD2 is a possible D gene (5 bases). The CDR3 extends over 15 amino acids. Germline CDR1 reads SEHNR; CDR2 reads FQNEAQ (reference sequence). Trimming shortened V by 3 bases and J by 2 bases, and 11 bases separated the two germline ends. CDR3 DNA: TGTGCCAGCAGCTTTTCAGCGGACCCCTACAATGAGCAGTTCTTC. Its translation is CASSFSADPYNEQFF.

This chain joins TRBV2 and TRBJ2-7; 12 bases fit TRBD2. V lost 5 bases and J lost 11; bases outside the gene matches: 10. The length of the CDR3 is 14 residues. Per germline, CDR1 SNHLY and CDR2 FYNNEI. The CDR3 here is CASSTGLAGGPEYF. The DNA for the CDR3 is TGTGCCAGCAGTACAGGGCTAGCGGGGGGGCCGGAGTACTTC.

V is TRBV11-1 and J is TRBJ2-3; 8 bases are shared with TRBD2. CDR3 size: 17 residues. The junction had 8 bases not matched to a gene; V was cut back by 1 base and J by 2 bases. Germline loops: CDR1 SGHAT, CDR2 FQDESV (reference sequence). The CDR3 reads CASSLDIEREFTDTQYF. The CDR3, as DNA: TGTGCCAGCAGCTTAGATATAGAGCGGGAGTTCACAGATACGCAGTATTTT. Based on the CDR3 plus reference TRBV11-1 and TRBJ2-3, the full variable domain is EAEVAQSPRYKITEKSQAVAFWCDPISGHATLYWYRQILGQGPELLVQFQDESVVDDSQLPKDRFSAERLKGVDSTLKIQPAELGDSAMYLCASSLDIEREFTDTQYFGPGTRLTVL.

The V and J genes are TRBV28 and TRBJ1-1; D is unclear. The germline V gene has CDR1 MDHEN and CDR2 SYDVKM. V gave up 5 bases and J gave up 0 bases, with 7 bases separating them. The CDR3 totals 13 residues. The CDR3 bases are TGTGCCAGCAGTCGGTTGGTGAACACTGAAGCTTTCTTT. Residues: CASSRLVNTEAFF.

The chain couples TRBV9 to TRBJ2-7, with D possibly matching TRBD2 (6 bases). V lost 0 bases, J lost 5 bases, and 21 bases lay in between. CDR1 is SGDLS and CDR2 is YYNGEE in the germline V gene. CDR3 length: 17 residues. The CDR3 protein is CASSVEGAGGALNEQYF. In DNA, the CDR3 is TGTGCCAGCAGCGTAGAGGGAGCTGGAGGGGCCCTCAACGAGCAGTACTTC.

This clone has more than one count but fewer than ten. The chain couples TRBV30 to TRBJ1-1, with 7 bases lining up with TRBD1. V shed 0 bases, J shed 11 bases, and the junction held 3 bases outside the gene matches. In germline, CDR1 is GTSNPN, CDR2 SVGIG (reference sequence). The CDR3 runs 11 residues. CDR3 nucleotide sequence: TGTGCCTGGAGTGTAGGGGGCGAGGCTTTCTTT. Its protein is CAWSVGGEAFF.

V gene TRBV5-1 combines with J gene TRBJ1-2, with D unclear. The germline V and J ends were trimmed by 4 bases and 8 bases, with 36 bases remaining between them. Germline CDR1 SGHRS, CDR2 YFSETQ. There are 20 residues in the CDR3. The CDR3 DNA follows: TGCGCCAGCAGCCCCTTTCGGGCCCCCTCCTCCACCTCAGCGGTCCGCGGCTACACCTTC. Translated: CASSPFRAPSSTSAVRGYTF.

V and J are TRBV6-5 and TRBJ2-7, with TRBD2 as a possible D gene (6 bases). V was clipped by 3 bases and J by 0 bases, with 9 bases between them. Germline V gene lookup returns CDR1 MNHEY and CDR2 SVGAGI. There are 14 residues in the CDR3. CDR3 DNA sequence: TGTGCCAGCAGTTATTCCGGGAGCTCCTACGAGCAGTACTTC. It yields the protein CASSYSGSSYEQYF.

The chain carries TRBV5-1 and TRBJ2-7; D not certain. The CDR3 runs 11 residues. Germline V CDR1 and CDR2: SGHRS, YFSETQ. V lost 5 bases and J 4 bases, leaving 7 bases between the germline ends. The CDR3 is CASREMYEQYF. CDR3 nucleotides: TGCGCCAGCAGAGAGATGTACGAGCAGTACTTC.

This clone appeared once. The chain is built from TRBV5-4 and TRBJ2-3, with D perhaps matching TRBD2 (5 bases). The CDR3 extends over 14 amino acids. In germline, CDR1 is SGHNT, CDR2 YYREEE (reference sequence). V was trimmed by 0 bases and J by 4 bases, leaving 9 bases between them. This CDR3 is CASSLGAGADTQYF. The CDR3 coding sequence is TGTGCCAGCAGCTTGGGGGCCGGGGCAGATACGCAGTATTTT.

This clone has a single count. Here the CDR3 reads CASSVELAGIYEQYF. As DNA, the CDR3 is TGTGCCAGCAGCGTAGAGTTAGCGGGGATCTACGAGCAGTACTTC. This rearrangement joins TRBV9 to TRBJ2-7, with 8 nucleotides matching TRBD2. The V segment lost 0 bases and the J segment 3 bases; nucleotides outside the gene matches: 5. CDR1 and CDR2 (germline): SGDLS, YYNGEE. The CDR3 is 15 amino acids.

V and J are TRBV27 and TRBJ1-6, with D tentatively TRBD1 (6 bases). Germline CDR1 MNHEY, CDR2 SMNVEV (reference sequence). V shed 5 bases and J shed 9 bases, with 14 bases lying between them. The CDR3 contains 14 residues. This chain's CDR3 is CASSLIGGVSPLHF. CDR3 nucleotide sequence: TGTGCCAGCAGTCTGATAGGGGGGGTTTCACCCCTCCACTTT.

This chain links TRBV10-1 with TRBJ1-1; D unclear. Trimming removed 7 bases at V and 4 bases at J, with 13 bases between. CDR1 is WNHNN, CDR2 SYGVQD, per germline (reference sequence). The CDR3 totals 13 residues. In DNA form, the CDR3 reads TGCGCCAGCATAAGGAGCTCGTCCACTGAAGCTTTCTTT. This sequence encodes CASIRSSSTEAFF.

The chain uses TRBV5-4 and TRBJ2-2; D not certain. The V and J ends lost 4 bases and 1 base respectively, with 5 bases between them. The germline V gene has CDR1 SGHNT and CDR2 YYREEE (reference sequence). This CDR3 has 13 residues. The CDR3 protein is CASSAENTGELFF. In DNA, the CDR3 is TGTGCCAGCAGCGCAGAGAACACCGGGGAGCTGTTTTTT.

A remark on this clone: Other DNA sequences in this sample translate to the same CDR3. V gene TRBV7-6 combines with J gene TRBJ1-1; TRBD1 matches 8 bases. V gave up 5 bases and J gave up 3 bases; unmatched junction bases: 5. Germline CDR1 and CDR2: SGHVS and FNYEAQ. This CDR3 has 14 residues. CDR3 DNA sequence: TGTGCCAGCAGCCCAGGGGGCCCGCACACTGAAGCTTTCTTT. This translates into CASSPGGPHTEAFF.

V is TRBV21-1 and J is TRBJ2-1; TRBD2 is the table's D call and was not checked against the DNA. TRBV21-1 is reported as a pseudogene. There are 19 residues in the CDR3. The DNA of the CDR3 is TGTGCCAGCAGCAAAGCGCATTTCCACGAGGAGGCCGATTACAATGAGCAGTTCTTC. It is translated as CASSKAHFHEEADYNEQFF.

The rearrangement uses TRBV7-9 and TRBJ1-4, with unresolved D. The germline V gene has CDR1 SEHNR and CDR2 FQNEAQ (reference sequence). This CDR3 is built from 13 residues. Trimming pared 6 bases from V and 7 bases from J, leaving 12 bases between. CDR3 bases: TGTGCCAGCAGTTTGGTCAACAGTGAAAAACTGTTTTTT. This encodes CASSLVNSEKLFF. Filled out from reference TRBV7-9 and TRBJ1-4, the complete variable domain reads DTGVSQNPRHKITKRGQNVTFRCDPISEHNRLYWYRQTLGQGPEFLTYFQNEAQLEKSRLLSDRFSAERPKGSFSTLEIQRTEQGDSAMYLCASSLVNSEKLFFGSGTQLSVL.

The V and J genes are TRBV29-1 and TRBJ2-7; TRBD1 is a possible D gene (6 bases). Germline V CDR1 and CDR2: SQVTM, ANQGSEA. V lost 2 bases, J lost 2 bases, and 10 bases lay in between. The CDR3 runs to 13 residues. CDR3 bases: TGCAGCGTTGAAACAGGGTACACCTACGAGCAGTACTTC. Translation: CSVETGYTYEQYF.

The chain has TRBV7-9 and TRBJ2-1, with D hard to call. V was pared by 3 bases and J by 8 bases, with 11 bases between. CDR1 and CDR2 (germline): SEHNR, FQNEAQ (reference sequence). The CDR3 length is 13 residues. CDR3 coding DNA: TGTGCCAGCAGCTTGAGGCTCGCGGATGAGCAGTTCTTC. Residues: CASSLRLADEQFF.

A single count supports this clone. The chain has TRBV7-8 and TRBJ1-1; no clear D gene. Germline V gives CDR1 SGHVS, CDR2 FQNEAQ. This CDR3 has 14 amino acids. Trimming left V 5 bases short and J 6 bases short, with 16 bases between. CDR3 region: CASSTPGPGPEAFF. CDR3 in DNA: TGTGCCAGCAGCACACCCGGTCCAGGCCCTGAAGCTTTCTTT.